This entry features one T cell receptor (beta chain) sequence. The target antigen is unknown. The data originate from a study of cytomegalovirus exposure and HLA in healthy donors. Overall study: Falling in the Caucasian-associated ancestry cluster were approximately 86% of approximately 410 genotyped donors. Whole-study findings and limits: According to an earlier analysis, most TCR beta V segments yielded productive rearrangements about 87% or about 30% of the time.

Amplification used 60 Vbeta primers and 13 Jbeta primers. Authors' analysis steps: In a later analysis, of around 83 million unique beta chains, roughly 10 million appeared in at least two donors. Clones were read by immunoSEQ multiplex PCR, and TCRdb kept only the in-frame ones, dropping some. Clone size and V and J calls were adopted from that table, with D and trimming inferred from the DNA. The sample has fewer than 150,000 clones; approximately 80% are singletons. This CDR3 is 16 amino acids long. Looked up from germline, CDR1 is SGHTA and CDR2 is FQGNSA. J lost 0 bases, V lost 4 bases, and 6 bases had no gene match.

The origin of this receptor is a male donor in good health and CMV-seronegative. Sequencing used PBMCs. The gene calls are TRBV7-2 and TRBJ1-5; 7 nucleotides line up with TRBD1. The CDR3 sequence is CASSYGTVYSNQPQHF. For the CDR3, the DNA is TGTGCCAGCAGCTACGGGACAGTTTATAGCAATCAGCCCCAGCATTTT.